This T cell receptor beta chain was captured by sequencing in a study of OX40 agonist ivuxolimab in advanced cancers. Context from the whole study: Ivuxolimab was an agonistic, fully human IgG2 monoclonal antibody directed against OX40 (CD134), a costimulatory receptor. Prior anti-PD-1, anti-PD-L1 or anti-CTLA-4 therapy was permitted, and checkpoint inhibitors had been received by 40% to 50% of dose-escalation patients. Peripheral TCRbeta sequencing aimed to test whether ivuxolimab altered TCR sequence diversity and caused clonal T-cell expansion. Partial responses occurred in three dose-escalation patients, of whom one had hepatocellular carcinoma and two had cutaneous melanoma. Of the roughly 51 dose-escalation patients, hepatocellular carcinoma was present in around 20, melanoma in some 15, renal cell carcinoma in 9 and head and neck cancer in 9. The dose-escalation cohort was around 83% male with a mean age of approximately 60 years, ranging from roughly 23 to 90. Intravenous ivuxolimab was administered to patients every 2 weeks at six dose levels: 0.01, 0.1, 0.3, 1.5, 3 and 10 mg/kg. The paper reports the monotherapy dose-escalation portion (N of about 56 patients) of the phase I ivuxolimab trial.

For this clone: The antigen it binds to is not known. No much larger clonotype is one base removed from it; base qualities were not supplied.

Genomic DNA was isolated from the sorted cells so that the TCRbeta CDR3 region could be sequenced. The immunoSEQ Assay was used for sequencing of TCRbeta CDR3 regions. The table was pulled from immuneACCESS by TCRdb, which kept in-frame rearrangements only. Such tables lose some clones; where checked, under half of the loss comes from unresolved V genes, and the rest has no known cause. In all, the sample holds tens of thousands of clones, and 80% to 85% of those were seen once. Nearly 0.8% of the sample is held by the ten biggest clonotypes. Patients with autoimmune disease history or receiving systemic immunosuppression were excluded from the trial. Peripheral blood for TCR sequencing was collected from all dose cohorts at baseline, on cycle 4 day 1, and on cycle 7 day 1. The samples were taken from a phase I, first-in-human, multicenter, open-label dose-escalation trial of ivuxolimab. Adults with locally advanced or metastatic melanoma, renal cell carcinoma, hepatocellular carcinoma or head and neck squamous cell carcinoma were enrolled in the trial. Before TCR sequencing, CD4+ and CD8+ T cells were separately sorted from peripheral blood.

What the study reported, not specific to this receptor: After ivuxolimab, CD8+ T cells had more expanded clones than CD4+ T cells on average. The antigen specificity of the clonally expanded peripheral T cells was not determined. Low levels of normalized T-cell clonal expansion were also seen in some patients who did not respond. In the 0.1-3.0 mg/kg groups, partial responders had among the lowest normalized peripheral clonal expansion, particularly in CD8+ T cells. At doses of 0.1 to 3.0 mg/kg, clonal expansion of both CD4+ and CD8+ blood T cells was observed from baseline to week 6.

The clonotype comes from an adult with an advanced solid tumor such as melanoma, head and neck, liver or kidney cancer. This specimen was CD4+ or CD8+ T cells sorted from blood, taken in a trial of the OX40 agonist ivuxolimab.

The DNA sequence reads TGTGCCAGCAGGCCGACAGGGACCATCAGGACCCAGTACTTC. It translates to CASRPTGTIRTQYF. The receptor chain draws on TRBV11-2 and TRBJ2-5, with 7 junctional bases fitting TRBD1. Including cysteine and phenylalanine, the CDR3 has 14 amino acids. Just CDR3 DNA is preserved here, 42 bases in frame from base 1. Trimming removed 6 bases from V and 7 bases from J; the gene matches leave 11 bases unexplained. The germline V gene specifies SGHAT as CDR1 and FQNNGV as CDR2.